Here is one T cell receptor (beta chain) with its context. This clonotype appeared a few times. Its recognized antigen is unknown. Within one base of it there is no much larger clone, and no base qualities were kept. Relative to germline, V is 3 bases shorter and J is 1 base shorter, with 13 bases between their ends. CDR1 and CDR2 are read off the germline V gene as SGDLS and YYNGEE. CDR3 length: 15 amino acids, cysteine to phenylalanine. The only DNA kept is the CDR3, 45 bases in frame from the first base. Library preparation was by RT-PCR. TCRdb names NextSeq 550 as the instrument used. TCRdb took the public reads, trimmed them with fastp at Q25, ran MiXCR for clone calling and kept in-frame beta chains. When rows share a CDR3 protein, they turn into one entry using the most common DNA and genes. Recorded for this sample are about 230,000 distinct CDR3 sequences; roughly 14% of them occurred a single time. The ten largest clones represent around 10% of the sample.

This specimen comes from a study of patients and donors after allogeneic stem cell transplantation (dated by TCRdb to the early 2020s). The sequencing input was blood, either unsorted or a sorted T cell fraction (not recorded which). The receptor was derived from a human donor who was either an allogeneic HSCT recipient or a stem cell or donor lymphocyte infusion donor (not recorded which). It is not recorded whose cells these are; they may come from a transplant donor. Here the chain combines TRBV9 and TRBJ1-1; the D gene is perhaps TRBD1, on 6 matching bases. The nucleotide sequence reads as follows: TGTGCCAGCAGCGCGAGGGGGGGGACGAACACTGAAGCTTTCTTT. This gives the protein CASSARGGTNTEAFF.